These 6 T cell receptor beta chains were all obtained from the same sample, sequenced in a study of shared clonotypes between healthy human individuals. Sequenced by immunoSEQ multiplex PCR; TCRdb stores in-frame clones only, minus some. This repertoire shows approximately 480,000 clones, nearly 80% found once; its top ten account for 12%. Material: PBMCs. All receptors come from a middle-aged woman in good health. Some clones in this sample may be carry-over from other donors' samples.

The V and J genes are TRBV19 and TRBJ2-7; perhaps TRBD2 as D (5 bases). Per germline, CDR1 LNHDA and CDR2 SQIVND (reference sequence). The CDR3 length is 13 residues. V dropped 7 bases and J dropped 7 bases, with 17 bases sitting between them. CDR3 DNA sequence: TGTGCCAGTACCCCTCAGGACTCCCTGGAGCAGTACTTC. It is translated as CASTPQDSLEQYF. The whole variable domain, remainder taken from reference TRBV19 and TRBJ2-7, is DGGITQSPKYLFRKEGQNVTLSCEQNLNHDAMYWYRQDPGQGLRLIYYSQIVNDFQKGDIAEGYSVSREKKESFPLTVTSAQKNPTAFYLCASTPQDSLEQYFGPGTRLTVT.

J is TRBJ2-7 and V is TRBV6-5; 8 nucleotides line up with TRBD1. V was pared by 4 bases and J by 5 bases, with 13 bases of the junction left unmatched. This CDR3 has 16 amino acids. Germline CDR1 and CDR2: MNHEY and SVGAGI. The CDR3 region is CASSFATRTGLNEQYF. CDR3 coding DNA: TGTGCCAGCAGTTTCGCGACGAGGACAGGGTTAAACGAGCAGTACTTC.

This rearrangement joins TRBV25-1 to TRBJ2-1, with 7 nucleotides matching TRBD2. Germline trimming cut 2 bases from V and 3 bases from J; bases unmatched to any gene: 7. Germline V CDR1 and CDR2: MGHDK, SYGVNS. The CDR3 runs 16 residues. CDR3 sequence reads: CASSEMGREFYNEQFF. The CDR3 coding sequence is TGTGCCAGCAGTGAAATGGGGCGGGAGTTCTACAATGAGCAGTTCTTC.

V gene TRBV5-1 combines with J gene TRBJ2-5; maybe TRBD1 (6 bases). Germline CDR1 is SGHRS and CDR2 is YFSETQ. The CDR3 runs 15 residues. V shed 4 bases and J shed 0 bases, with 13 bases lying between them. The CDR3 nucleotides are TGCGCCAGCAGCGGGGCGACAGGCGACCAAGAGACCCAGTACTTC. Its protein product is CASSGATGDQETQYF. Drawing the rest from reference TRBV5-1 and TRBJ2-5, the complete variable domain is KAGVTQTPRYLIKTRGQQVTLSCSPISGHRSVSWYQQTPGQGLQFLFEYFSETQRNKGNFPGRFSGRQFSNSRSEMNVSTLELGDSALYLCASSGATGDQETQYFGPGTRLLVL.

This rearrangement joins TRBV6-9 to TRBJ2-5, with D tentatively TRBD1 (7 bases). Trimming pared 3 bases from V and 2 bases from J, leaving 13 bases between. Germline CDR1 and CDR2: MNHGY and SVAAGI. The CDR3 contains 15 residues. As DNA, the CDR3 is TGTGCCAGCAGTTACCAGGGGGGACAGCAAGAGACCCAGTACTTC. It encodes CASSYQGGQQETQYF.

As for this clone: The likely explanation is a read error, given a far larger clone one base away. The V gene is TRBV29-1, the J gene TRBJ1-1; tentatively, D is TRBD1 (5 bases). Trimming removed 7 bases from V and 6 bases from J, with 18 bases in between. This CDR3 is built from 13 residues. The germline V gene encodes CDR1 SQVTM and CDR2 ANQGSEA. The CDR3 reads CSAYRGKDAEAFF. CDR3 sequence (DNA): TGCAGCGCTTACCGGGGCAAGGATGCTGAAGCTTTCTTT. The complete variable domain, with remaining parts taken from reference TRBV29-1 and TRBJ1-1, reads SAVISQKPSRDICQRGTSLTIQCQVDSQVTMMFWYRQQPGQSLTLIATANQGSEATYESGFVIDKFPISRPNLTFSTLTVSNMSPEDSSIYLCSAYRGKDAEAFFGQGTRLTVV.